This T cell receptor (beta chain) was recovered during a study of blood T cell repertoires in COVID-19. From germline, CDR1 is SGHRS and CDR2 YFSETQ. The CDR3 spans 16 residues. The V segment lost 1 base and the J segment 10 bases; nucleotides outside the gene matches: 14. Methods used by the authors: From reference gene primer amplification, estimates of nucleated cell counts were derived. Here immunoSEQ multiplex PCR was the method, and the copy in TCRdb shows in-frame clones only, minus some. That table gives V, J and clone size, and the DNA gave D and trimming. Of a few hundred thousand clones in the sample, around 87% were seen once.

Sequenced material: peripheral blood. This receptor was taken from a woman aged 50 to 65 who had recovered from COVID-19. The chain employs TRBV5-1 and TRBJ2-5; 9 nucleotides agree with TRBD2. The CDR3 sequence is CASSLSSGGILGDQYF. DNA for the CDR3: TGCGCCAGCAGCTTGAGTAGCGGGGGAATCCTGGGGGACCAGTACTTC. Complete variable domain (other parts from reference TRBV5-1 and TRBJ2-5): KAGVTQTPRYLIKTRGQQVTLSCSPISGHRSVSWYQQTPGQGLQFLFEYFSETQRNKGNFPGRFSGRQFSNSRSEMNVSTLELGDSALYLCASSLSSGGILGDQYFGPGTRLLVL.